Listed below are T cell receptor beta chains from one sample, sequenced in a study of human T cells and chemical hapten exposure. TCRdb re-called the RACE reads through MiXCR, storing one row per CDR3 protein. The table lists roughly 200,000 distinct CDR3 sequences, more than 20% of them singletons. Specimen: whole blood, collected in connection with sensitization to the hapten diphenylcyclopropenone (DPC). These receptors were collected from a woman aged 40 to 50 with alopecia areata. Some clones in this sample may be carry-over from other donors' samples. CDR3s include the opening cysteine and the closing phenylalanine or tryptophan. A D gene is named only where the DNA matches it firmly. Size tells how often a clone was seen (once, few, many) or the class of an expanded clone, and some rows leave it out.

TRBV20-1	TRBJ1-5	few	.	CSAIYTADQPQHF	TGCAGTGCTATTTACACTGCGGATCAGCCCCAGCATTTT
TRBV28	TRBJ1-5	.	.	CASSSGRNQPQHF	TGTGCCAGCTCCAGCGGGAGGAATCAGCCCCAGCATTTT
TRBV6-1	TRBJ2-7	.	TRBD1	CASSAPKGQFYEQYF	TGTGCCAGCAGTGCCCCTAAGGGACAGTTCTACGAGCAGTACTTC
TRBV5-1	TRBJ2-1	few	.	CASSLEGTPYNEQFF	TGCGCCAGCAGCTTGGAAGGGACACCTTACAATGAGCAGTTCTTC
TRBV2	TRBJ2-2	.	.	CASSVQGVTGELFF	TGTGCCAGCAGTGTTCAAGGCGTCACCGGGGAGCTGTTTTTT
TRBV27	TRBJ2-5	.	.	CASSFRMGRETQYF	TGTGCCAGCAGTTTTAGGATGGGAAGAGAGACCCAGTACTTC
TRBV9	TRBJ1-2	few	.	CASSVDGGNSYGYTF	TGTGCCAGCAGCGTAGATGGAGGGAATAGCTATGGCTACACCTTC
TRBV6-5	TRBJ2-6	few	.	CASSLTWGANVLTF	TGTGCCAGCAGTTTAACATGGGGGGCCAACGTCCTGACTTTC
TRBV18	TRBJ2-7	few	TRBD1	CASSPGTGGADEQYF	TGTGCCAGCTCACCCGGGACAGGGGGCGCGGACGAGCAGTACTTC
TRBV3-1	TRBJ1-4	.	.	CASSQVQGKLFF	TGTGCCAGCAGCCAAGTTCAGGGGAAACTGTTTTTT
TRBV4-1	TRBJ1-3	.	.	CASSQVSGLFSGNTIYF	TGCGCCAGCAGCCAAGTTTCAGGACTGTTCTCTGGAAACACCATATATTTT
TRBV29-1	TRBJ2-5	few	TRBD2	CSVISLAGLQETQYF	TGCAGCGTTATATCTCTAGCGGGGCTCCAAGAGACCCAGTACTTC
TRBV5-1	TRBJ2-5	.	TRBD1	CASSQDQGALRETQYF	TGCGCCAGCAGCCAGGACCAGGGGGCGCTGAGGGAGACCCAGTACTTC
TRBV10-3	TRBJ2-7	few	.	CAISESNRDYEQYF	TGTGCCATCAGTGAGTCTAACAGGGACTACGAGCAGTACTTC
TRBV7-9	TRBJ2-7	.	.	CASSLVTEPPYEQYF	TGTGCCAGCAGCTTAGTGACCGAGCCCCCCTACGAGCAGTACTTC
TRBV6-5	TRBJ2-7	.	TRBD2	CASSPRLAGGYEQYF	TGTGCCAGCAGTCCCCGACTAGCGGGAGGCTACGAGCAGTACTTC
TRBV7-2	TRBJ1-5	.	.	CASSVTGLEQPQHF	TGTGCCAGCAGCGTCACAGGGTTAGAGCAGCCCCAGCATTTT
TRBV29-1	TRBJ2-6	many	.	CSVEGGFSEAGANVLTF	TGCAGCGTTGAAGGGGGGTTCTCCGAGGCCGGGGCCAACGTCCTGACTTTC
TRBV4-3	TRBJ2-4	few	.	CASSQDGGYGVKNIQYF	TGCGCCAGCAGCCAAGATGGGGGCTATGGGGTAAAAAACATTCAGTACTTC
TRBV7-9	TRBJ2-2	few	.	CASPSALGSNTGELFF	TGTGCCAGCCCTTCAGCACTGGGTTCGAACACCGGGGAGCTGTTTTTT
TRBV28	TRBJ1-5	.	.	CASSLGGTSNQPQHF	TGTGCCAGCAGTTTAGGCGGGACTTCCAATCAGCCCCAGCATTTT
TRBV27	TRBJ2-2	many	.	CASSLGMGPGELFF	TGTGCCAGCAGTTTAGGGATGGGTCCCGGGGAGCTGTTTTTT
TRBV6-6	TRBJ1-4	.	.	CASSRGHNEKLFF	TGTGCCAGCAGTAGGGGACACAATGAAAAACTGTTTTTT
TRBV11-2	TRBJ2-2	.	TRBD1	CASSRDRDTTGELFF	TGTGCCAGCAGCCGGGACAGGGACACCACCGGGGAGCTGTTTTTT
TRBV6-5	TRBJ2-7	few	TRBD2	CASSSSGSIGQYF	TGTGCCAGCAGTTCCAGCGGGAGTATAGGGCAGTACTTC
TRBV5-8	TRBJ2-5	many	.	CASRLGLRQQETQYF	TGTGCCAGCAGGCTCGGCTTGCGGCAGCAAGAGACCCAGTACTTC
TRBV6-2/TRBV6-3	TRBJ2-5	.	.	CASTSGGETQYF	TGTGCCAGCACGTCTGGAGGAGAGACCCAGTACTTC
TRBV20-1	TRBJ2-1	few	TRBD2	CSALAAGLAGNEQFF	TGCAGTGCCCTCGCCGCCGGACTAGCGGGCAATGAGCAGTTCTTC
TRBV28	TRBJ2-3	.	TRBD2	CASPPTSGRTDTQYF	TGTGCCAGCCCCCCGACTAGCGGGAGGACAGATACGCAGTATTTT
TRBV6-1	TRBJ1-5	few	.	CASSDGRPQHF	TGTGCCAGCAGTGACGGAAGGCCCCAGCATTTT
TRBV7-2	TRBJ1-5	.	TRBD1	CASSSSRDRVRGDYQPQHF	TGTGCCAGCAGCTCGTCCCGGGACAGGGTCCGAGGGGATTATCAGCCCCAGCATTTT
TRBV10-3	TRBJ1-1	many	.	CAISESVGNTEAFF	TGTGCCATCAGTGAGTCAGTGGGGAACACTGAAGCTTTCTTT
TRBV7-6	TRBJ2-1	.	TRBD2	CASSGGTSGRGEQFF	TGTGCCAGCAGCGGGGGGACTAGCGGGAGGGGAGAGCAGTTCTTC
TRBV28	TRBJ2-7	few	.	CASSQPLGGGTYEQYF	TGTGCCAGCAGTCAGCCCCTAGGCGGCGGGACCTACGAGCAGTACTTC
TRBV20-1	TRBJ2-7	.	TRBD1	CSARDVTTGTYEQYF	TGCAGTGCTAGAGATGTAACGACAGGGACCTACGAGCAGTACTTC
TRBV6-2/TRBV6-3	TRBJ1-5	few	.	CASSSQGYNQPQHF	TGTGCCAGCAGTTCACAGGGATACAATCAGCCCCAGCATTTT
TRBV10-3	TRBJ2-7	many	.	CAISEGALYEQYF	TGTGCCATCAGTGAGGGGGCCTTGTACGAGCAGTACTTC
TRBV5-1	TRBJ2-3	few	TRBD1	CASSSLTGSTDTQYF	TGCGCCAGCAGCTCGCTGACAGGGAGCACAGATACGCAGTATTTT
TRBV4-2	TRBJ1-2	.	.	CASSQRAGAINYGYTF	TGTGCCAGCAGCCAAAGGGCAGGGGCGATTAACTATGGCTACACCTTC
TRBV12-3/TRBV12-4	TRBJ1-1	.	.	CASSPNLVGAFF	TGTGCCAGCAGCCCTAATTTAGTTGGAGCTTTCTTT
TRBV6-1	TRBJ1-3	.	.	CASSERGVSGNTIYF	TGTGCCAGCAGTGAAAGAGGGGTCTCTGGAAACACCATATATTTT
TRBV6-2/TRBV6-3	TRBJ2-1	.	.	CASNGPGNQKFF	TGTGCCAGCAATGGACCAGGGAATCAGAAGTTCTTC
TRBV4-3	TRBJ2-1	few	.	CASANGYRNNEQFF	TGCGCCAGCGCGAATGGCTACAGGAACAATGAGCAGTTCTTC
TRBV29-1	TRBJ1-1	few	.	CSVGKGIGTEAFF	TGCAGCGTTGGGAAGGGGATAGGCACTGAAGCTTTCTTT
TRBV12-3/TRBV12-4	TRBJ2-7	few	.	CASRKLQGMEQYF	TGTGCCAGCAGGAAGCTACAGGGCATGGAGCAGTACTTC
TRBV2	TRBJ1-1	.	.	CASSPAGAGLNTEAFF	TGTGCCAGCAGTCCGGCAGGGGCGGGATTGAACACTGAAGCTTTCTTT